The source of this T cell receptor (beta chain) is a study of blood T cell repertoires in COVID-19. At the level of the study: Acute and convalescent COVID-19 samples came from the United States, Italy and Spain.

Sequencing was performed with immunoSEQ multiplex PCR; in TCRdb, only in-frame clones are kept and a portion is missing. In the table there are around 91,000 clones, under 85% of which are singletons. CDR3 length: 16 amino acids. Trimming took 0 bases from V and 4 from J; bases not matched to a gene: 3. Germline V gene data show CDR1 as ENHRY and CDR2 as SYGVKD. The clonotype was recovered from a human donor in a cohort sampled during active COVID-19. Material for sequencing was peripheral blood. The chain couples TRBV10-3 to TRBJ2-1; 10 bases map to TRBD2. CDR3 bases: TGTGCCATCAGTGAGTCTGGACTAGCGGAATACAATGAGCAGTTCTTC. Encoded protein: CAISESGLAEYNEQFF.